This T cell receptor beta chain originates from a study of cytomegalovirus exposure and HLA in healthy donors. Researchers ran the PCR with 60 Vbeta and 13 Jbeta primers. The method was immunoSEQ multiplex PCR; TCRdb's version includes in-frame clones alone and lacks a portion of them. The table shows under 130,000 clones, with 79% occurring only once. Worth noting for this clone: Its target is unknown.

V shed 6 bases and J shed 2 bases, with 12 bases lying between them. From germline, CDR1 is MNHEY and CDR2 SMNVEV (reference sequence). CDR3 length: 14 residues. Overall study results and limits: Of the V segments, some could not be distinguished, including TRBV6-2 and TRBV6-3, and were excluded.

The source material was PBMCs. The receptor comes from a woman in her thirties or forties in good health and CMV-seronegative. The chain recombines TRBV27 with TRBJ2-3, with D possibly TRBD2 on 5 matching bases. Written as DNA, the CDR3 is TGTGCCAGCAGCCCGGGGTCGGCCACAGATACGCAGTATTTT. This gives the protein CASSPGSATDTQYF.